The T cell receptor (beta chain) under discussion was sequenced for a study of PD-1 blockade in classical Hodgkin lymphoma. Study findings and constraints: Complete responders entered with baseline diversity on par with newly diagnosed patients, the results showed.

Turning to this clone: The antigen is unknown.

Germline assignment: CDR1 SGHTA and CDR2 FQGNSA. V shed 1 base and J 9 bases; nucleotides not matched to a gene: 11. The CDR3 covers 16 residues. The time point: cycle 4 day 1 (C4D1), after around six weeks of nivolumab. All patients relapsed after autologous stem cell transplantation, and brentuximab vedotin exposure varied. CD4+ T cells were purified from thawed PBMCs by magnetic negative selection. Profiled with immunoSEQ multiplex PCR; TCRdb holds only in-frame clones, not every one. The table includes tens of thousands of clones, approximately 85% detected once. Specimen: CD4+ T cells from blood, collected before the fourth cycle of nivolumab. V and J are TRBV7-2 and TRBJ2-1; 8 nucleotides align to TRBD1. This TCR derives from a human donor with classical Hodgkin lymphoma. CDR3 bases: TGTGCCAGCAGCTTAGGCCCGGGACAGGCCATTATTGAGCAGTTCTTC. Its translation: CASSLGPGQAIIEQFF. Combining the CDR3 with reference TRBV7-2 and TRBJ2-1 gives the whole variable domain GAGVSQSPSNKVTEKGKDVELRCDPISGHTALYWYRQSLGQGLEFLIYFQGNSAPDKSGLPSDRFSAERTGGSVSTLTIQRTQQEDSAVYLCASSLGPGQAIIEQFFGPGTRLTVL.